This TCR beta chain stems from a study of vaccination and CD4 T cells after COVID-19. Study summary: Cells were stimulated with overlapping spike peptides from SARS-CoV-2, HCoV-NL63, HCoV-OC43 and HCoV-229E. Control cultures were given a CEFX pool, an HIV-1 Nef pool, or no peptide.

In regard to this clonotype: No antigen is known for it.

The Oncomine TCR Beta short-read assay generated sequence data from the DNA of cultured CD4+ T cells. TCRdb itself ran the PCR reads through MiXCR, one entry per CDR3 protein. The data show about 20,000 distinct CDR3 sequences, over 50% seen once. Trimming left V 6 bases short and J 1 base short, with 12 bases between. Per the germline V gene, CDR1 is DFQATT and CDR2 is SNEGSKA (reference sequence). The CDR3 is made up of 13 amino acids. Treatment: approximately 9-day PBMC culture with coronavirus spike peptide pools or control peptides (ViraFEST assay). The V and J genes are TRBV20-1 and TRBJ1-1; D call uncertain. The receptor's source is a human donor who had recovered from COVID-19. Specimen: CD4+ T cells from blood, cultured in vitro. The CDR3 DNA follows: TGCAGTGCCTCGTCAGAGGGGAACACTGAAGCTTTCTTT. This gives the protein CSASSEGNTEAFF.